This T cell receptor (beta chain) is drawn from a study of cytomegalovirus exposure and HLA in healthy donors. Looking at the study overall: Researchers previously reported finding 90 million to 130 million unique TCR beta sequences from roughly 200 million T cells.

As to this clone: Its antigen remains unknown.

In germline, CDR1 is SGHTA, CDR2 FQGTGA. This CDR3 has 15 residues. Trimming removed 0 bases from V and 7 bases from J, with 15 bases in between. Findings and caveats of the study: A later analysis associated some 16,000 TCR beta sequences with HLA alleles at a 0.05 false discovery rate. Cytomegalovirus association was listed for about 170 TCR beta chains.

The PCR used 60 Vbeta and 13 Jbeta primers. Some clones are missing from TCRdb's copy, which holds only in-frame ones; the method was immunoSEQ multiplex PCR. The table includes around 20,000 clones, 84% detected once. This sequence originates from a human donor in good health. Material for sequencing was PBMCs. V gene TRBV7-3 combines with J gene TRBJ2-5, with D perhaps TRBD2 (6 bases). The CDR3 loop reads CASSLTGEVKGTQYF. CDR3 sequence (DNA): TGTGCCAGCAGCTTAACAGGGGAGGTCAAGGGGACCCAGTACTTC.